This T cell receptor (beta chain) was captured by sequencing in a study of OX40 agonist ivuxolimab in advanced cancers. Regarding the study in general: Ivuxolimab was an agonistic, fully human IgG2 monoclonal antibody directed against OX40 (CD134), a costimulatory receptor. Partial responses occurred in three dose-escalation patients, of whom one had hepatocellular carcinoma and two had cutaneous melanoma. Intravenous ivuxolimab was administered to patients every 2 weeks at six dose levels: 0.01, 0.1, 0.3, 1.5, 3 and 10 mg/kg. The paper describes the monotherapy dose-escalation part (N ≈ 52 patients) of the phase I trial of ivuxolimab. Of the approximately 54 patients in dose escalation, 19 had hepatocellular carcinoma, roughly 15 had melanoma, 9 had renal cell carcinoma and 9 had head and neck cancer. The dose-escalation cohort was about 87% male with a mean age of about 60 years, ranging from roughly 23 to 85. Peripheral TCRbeta sequencing aimed to test whether ivuxolimab altered TCR sequence diversity and caused clonal T-cell expansion. Prior anti-PD-1, anti-PD-L1 or anti-CTLA-4 therapy was permitted, and approximately 40% of dose-escalation patients had received checkpoint inhibitors.

Overall results and qualifications from the work: The antigen specificity of the clonally expanded peripheral T cells was not determined. In the 0.1-3.0 mg/kg groups, partial responders were among the patients with the lowest normalized peripheral clonal expansion, particularly in CD8+ T cells. Low levels of normalized T-cell clonal expansion were also seen in some nonresponding patients. On average, CD8+ T cells showed more expanded clones than CD4+ T cells after ivuxolimab. At doses of 0.1 to 3.0 mg/kg, clonal expansion of both CD4+ and CD8+ blood T cells was observed from baseline to week 6.

The trial excluded patients who had a history of autoimmune disease or were on systemic immunosuppression. Peripheral blood for TCR sequencing was drawn from every dose cohort at baseline, at cycle 4 day 1 and at cycle 7 day 1. The samples were drawn from a first-in-human, open-label, multicenter phase I dose-escalation trial of ivuxolimab. Adults with locally advanced or metastatic melanoma, renal cell, hepatocellular, or head and neck squamous cell carcinoma were enrolled in the trial. Before TCR sequencing, CD4+ T cells and CD8+ T cells were sorted from peripheral blood as separate populations. The cysteine opens and the phenylalanine closes a CDR3 of 17 amino acids. Only the CDR3 DNA stays, 51 bases, in frame from base 1. Between the V and J ends, shortened by 4 bases and 2 bases respectively, the junction contains 21 bases. CDR1 MDHEN and CDR2 SYDVKM were looked up in the germline V gene. To sequence the TCRbeta CDR3 region, genomic DNA was isolated from the sorted cells. The immunoSEQ Assay was used for sequencing of TCRbeta CDR3 regions. This immuneACCESS table, as held by TCRdb, lists in-frame sequences with V and J called but not all clones. Of the missing ones, under half trace to an unresolved V gene in checked studies; the others have no known cause. The sample table records roughly 42,000 clones; roughly 90% of these occur just once. The top ten hold 12% of the sample.

Worth noting for this clone: Which antigen it targets is not known. No base quality information exists; no much larger clone differs at one position.

The clonotype originates from an adult with an advanced solid tumor such as melanoma, head and neck, liver or kidney cancer. This sequence uses TRBV28 and TRBJ2-7; the D gene is perhaps TRBD2, from 5 matching bases. The source material was CD4+ or CD8+ T cells sorted from blood, sampled in a trial of the OX40 agonist ivuxolimab. CDR3 loop: CASSSRGYGGLPYEQYF. The nucleotides read TGTGCCAGCAGTTCCCGCGGGTATGGCGGCCTTCCCTACGAGCAGTACTTC.